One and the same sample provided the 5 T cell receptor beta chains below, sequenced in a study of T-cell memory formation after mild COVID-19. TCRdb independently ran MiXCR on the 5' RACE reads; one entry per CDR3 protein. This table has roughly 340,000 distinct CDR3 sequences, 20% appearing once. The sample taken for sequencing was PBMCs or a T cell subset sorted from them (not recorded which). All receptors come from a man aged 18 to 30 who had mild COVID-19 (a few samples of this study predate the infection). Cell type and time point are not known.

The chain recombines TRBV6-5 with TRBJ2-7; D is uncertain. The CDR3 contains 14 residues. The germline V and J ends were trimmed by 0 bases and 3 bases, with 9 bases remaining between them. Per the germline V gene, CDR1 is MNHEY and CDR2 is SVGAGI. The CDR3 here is CASSYSYGYYEQYF. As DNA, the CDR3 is TGTGCCAGCAGTTACTCGTACGGTTACTACGAGCAGTACTTC.

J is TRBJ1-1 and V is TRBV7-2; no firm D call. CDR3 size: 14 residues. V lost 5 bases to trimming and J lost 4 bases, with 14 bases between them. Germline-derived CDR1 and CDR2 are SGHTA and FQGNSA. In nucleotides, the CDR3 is TGTGCCAGCAGCCAGACATGGACGGGCACTGAAGCTTTCTTT. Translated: CASSQTWTGTEAFF.

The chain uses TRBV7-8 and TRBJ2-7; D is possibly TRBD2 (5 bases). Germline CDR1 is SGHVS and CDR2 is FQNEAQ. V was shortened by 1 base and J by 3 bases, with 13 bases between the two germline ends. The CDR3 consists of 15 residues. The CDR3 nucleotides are TGTGCCAGCAGCTTAGGATCCGGGGTTAGCTACGAGCAGTACTTC. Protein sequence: CASSLGSGVSYEQYF.

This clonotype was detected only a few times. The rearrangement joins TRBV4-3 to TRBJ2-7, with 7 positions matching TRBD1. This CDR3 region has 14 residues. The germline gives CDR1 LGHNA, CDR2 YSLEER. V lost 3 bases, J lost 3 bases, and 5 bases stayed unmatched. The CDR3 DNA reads TGCGCCAGCAGCCAGTACAGGGGTAGCTACGAGCAGTACTTC. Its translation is CASSQYRGSYEQYF.

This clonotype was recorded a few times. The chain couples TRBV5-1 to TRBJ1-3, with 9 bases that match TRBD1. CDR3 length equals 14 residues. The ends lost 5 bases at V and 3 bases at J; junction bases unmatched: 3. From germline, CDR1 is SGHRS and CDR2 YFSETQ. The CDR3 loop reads CASRQGADGNTIYF. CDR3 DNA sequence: TGCGCCAGCAGACAGGGGGCGGATGGAAACACCATATATTTT. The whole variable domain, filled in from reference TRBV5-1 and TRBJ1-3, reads KAGVTQTPRYLIKTRGQQVTLSCSPISGHRSVSWYQQTPGQGLQFLFEYFSETQRNKGNFPGRFSGRQFSNSRSEMNVSTLELGDSALYLCASRQGADGNTIYFGEGSWLTVV.